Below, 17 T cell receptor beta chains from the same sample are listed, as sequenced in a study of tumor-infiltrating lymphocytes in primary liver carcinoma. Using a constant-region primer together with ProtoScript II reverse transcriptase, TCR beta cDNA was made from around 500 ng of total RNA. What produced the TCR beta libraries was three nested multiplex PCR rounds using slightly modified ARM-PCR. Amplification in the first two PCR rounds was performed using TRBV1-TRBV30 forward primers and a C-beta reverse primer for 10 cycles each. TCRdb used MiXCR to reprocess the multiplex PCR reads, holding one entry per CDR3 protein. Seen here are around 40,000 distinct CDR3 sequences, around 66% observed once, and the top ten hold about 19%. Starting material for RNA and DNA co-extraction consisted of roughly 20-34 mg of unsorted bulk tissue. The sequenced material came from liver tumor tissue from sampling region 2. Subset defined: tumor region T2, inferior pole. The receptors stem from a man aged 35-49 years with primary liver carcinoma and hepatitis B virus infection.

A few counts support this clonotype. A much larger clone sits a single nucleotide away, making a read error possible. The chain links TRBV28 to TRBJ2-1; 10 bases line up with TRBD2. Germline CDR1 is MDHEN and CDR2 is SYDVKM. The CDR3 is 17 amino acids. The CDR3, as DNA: TGTGCCGGCAGTTTGTCGACTAGCGGGCCTTCCTACAATGAGCAGTTCTTC. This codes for CAGSLSTSGPSYNEQFF.

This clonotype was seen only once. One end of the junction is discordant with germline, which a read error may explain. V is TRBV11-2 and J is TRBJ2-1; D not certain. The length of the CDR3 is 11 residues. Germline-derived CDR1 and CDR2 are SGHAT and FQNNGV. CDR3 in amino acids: CTSSLESEQFF. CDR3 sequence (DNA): TGTACCAGCAGCTTAGAGAGTGAGCAATTCTTC.

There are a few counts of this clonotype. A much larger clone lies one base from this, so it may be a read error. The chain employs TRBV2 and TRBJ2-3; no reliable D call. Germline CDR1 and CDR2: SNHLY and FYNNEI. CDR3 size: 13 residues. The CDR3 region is CASSELEADTRYF. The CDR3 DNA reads TGTGCCAGCAGTGAATTAGAGGCAGATACGCGGTATTTT.

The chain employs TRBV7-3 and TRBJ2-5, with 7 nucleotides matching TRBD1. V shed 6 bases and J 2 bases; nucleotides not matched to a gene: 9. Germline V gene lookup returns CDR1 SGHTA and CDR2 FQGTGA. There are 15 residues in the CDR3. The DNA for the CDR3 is TGTGCCAGCAGGTTGTCGGGACAGACTCAAGAGACCCAGTACTTC. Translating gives CASRLSGQTQETQYF.

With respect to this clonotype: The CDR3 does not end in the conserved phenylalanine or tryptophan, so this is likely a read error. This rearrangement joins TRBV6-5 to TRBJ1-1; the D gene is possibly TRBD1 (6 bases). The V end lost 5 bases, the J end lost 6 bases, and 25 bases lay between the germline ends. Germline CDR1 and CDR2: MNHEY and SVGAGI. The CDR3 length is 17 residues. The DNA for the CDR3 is TGTGCCAGCAGTCCCCCCACGGGGGCGATAGGTATCGCTGAAGCTTTCTTA. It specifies CASSPPTGAIGIAEAFL.

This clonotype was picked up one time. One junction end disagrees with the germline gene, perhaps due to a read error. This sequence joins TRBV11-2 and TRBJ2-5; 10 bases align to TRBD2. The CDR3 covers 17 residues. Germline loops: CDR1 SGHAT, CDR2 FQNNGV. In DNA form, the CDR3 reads TGTGCCGGCAGTTTAAGACTAGCGGGTGACTCGAGCGAGATCCAGTACTTC. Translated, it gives CAGSLRLAGDSSEIQYF. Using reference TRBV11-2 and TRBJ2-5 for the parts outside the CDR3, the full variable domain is EAGVAQSPRYKIIEKRQSVAFWCNPISGHATLYWYQQILGQGPKLLIQFQNNGVVDDSQLPKDRFSAERLKGVDSTLKIQPAKLEDSAVYLCAGSLRLAGDSSEIQYFGPGTRLLVL.

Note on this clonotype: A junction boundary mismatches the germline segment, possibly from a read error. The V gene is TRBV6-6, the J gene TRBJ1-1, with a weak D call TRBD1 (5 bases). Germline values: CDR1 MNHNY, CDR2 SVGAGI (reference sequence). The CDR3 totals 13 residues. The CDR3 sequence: CASSTGRTTESFF. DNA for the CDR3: TGTGCCAGCAGCACAGGCAGGACTACTGAATCTTTCTTT.

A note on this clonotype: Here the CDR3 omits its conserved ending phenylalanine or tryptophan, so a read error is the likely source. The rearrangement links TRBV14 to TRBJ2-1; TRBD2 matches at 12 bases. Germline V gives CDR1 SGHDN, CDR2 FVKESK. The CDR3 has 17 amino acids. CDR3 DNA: TGTGCCAGCAGTCAAGATCTTCAGACTAGCGGGAGAAATGAGCAGTTCTTA. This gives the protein CASSQDLQTSGRNEQFL.

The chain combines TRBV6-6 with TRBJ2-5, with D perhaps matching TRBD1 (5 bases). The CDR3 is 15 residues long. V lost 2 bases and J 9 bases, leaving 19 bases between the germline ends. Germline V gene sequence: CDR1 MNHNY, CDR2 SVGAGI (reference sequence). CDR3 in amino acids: CASSYGAAYQGSQYF. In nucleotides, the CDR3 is TGTGCCAGCAGTTACGGGGCAGCCTACCAAGGGTCCCAGTACTTC.

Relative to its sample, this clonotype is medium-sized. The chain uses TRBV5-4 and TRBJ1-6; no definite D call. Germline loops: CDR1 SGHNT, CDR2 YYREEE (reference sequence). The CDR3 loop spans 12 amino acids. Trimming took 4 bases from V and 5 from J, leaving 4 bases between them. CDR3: CASSHDNSPLHF. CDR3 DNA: TGTGCCAGCAGCCACGATAATTCACCCCTCCACTTT.

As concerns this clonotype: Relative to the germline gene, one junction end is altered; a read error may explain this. CDR3 coding DNA: TGTGTCAGCAGCGTGGGACGGTCCAACGAGCAGTACTTC. It codes for CVSSVGRSNEQYF. This chain joins TRBV11-3 and TRBJ2-7, with D perhaps being TRBD1 or TRBD2 (5 bases each). The CDR3 loop spans 13 amino acids. Germline V lookup: CDR1 SGHNT, CDR2 YENEEA.

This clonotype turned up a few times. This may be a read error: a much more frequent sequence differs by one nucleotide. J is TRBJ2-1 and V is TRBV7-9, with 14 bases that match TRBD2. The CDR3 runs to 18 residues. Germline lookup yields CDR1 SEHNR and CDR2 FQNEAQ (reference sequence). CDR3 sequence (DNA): TGTACCAGCAGCCCCGGGACTAGCGGGGGAAGCTCCTACAATGAGCAGTTCTTC. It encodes CTSSPGTSGGSSYNEQFF.

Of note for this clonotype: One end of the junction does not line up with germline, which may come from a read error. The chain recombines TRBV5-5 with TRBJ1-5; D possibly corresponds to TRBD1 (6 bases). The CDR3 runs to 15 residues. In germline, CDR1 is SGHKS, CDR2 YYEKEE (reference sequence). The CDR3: CASSRIPGDNQPHHF. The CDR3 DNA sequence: TGTGCCAGCAGCCGAATACCGGGGGACAATCAGCCCCATCATTTT. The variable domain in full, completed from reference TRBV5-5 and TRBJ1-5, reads DAGVTQSPTHLIKTRGQQVTLRCSPISGHKSVSWYQQVLGQGPQFIFQYYEKEERGRGNFPDRFSARQFPNYSSELNVNALLLGDSALYLCASSRIPGDNQPHHFGDGTRLSIL.

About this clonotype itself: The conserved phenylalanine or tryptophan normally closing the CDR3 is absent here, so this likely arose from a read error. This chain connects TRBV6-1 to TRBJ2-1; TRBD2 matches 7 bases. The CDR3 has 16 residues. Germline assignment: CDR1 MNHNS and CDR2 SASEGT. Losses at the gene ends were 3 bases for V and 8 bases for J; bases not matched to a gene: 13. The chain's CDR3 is CASSDRPRTSGDEQFL. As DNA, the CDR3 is TGTGCCAGCAGTGACCGCCCCAGGACTAGTGGCGATGAGCAGTTCCTC.

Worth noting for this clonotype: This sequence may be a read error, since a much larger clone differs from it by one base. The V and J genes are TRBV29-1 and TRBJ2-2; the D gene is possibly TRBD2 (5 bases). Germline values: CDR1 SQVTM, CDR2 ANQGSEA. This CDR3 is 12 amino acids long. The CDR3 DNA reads TGCAGCGTTCTGGCAGGTACCGGGAAGCTGCTTTTT. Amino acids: CSVLAGTGKLLF.

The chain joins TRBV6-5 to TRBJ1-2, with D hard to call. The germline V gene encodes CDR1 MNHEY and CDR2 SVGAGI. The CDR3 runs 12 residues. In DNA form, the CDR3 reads TGTGTCTGCAAAACAAACGAGGGAGGCTACACCTTC. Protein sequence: CVCKTNEGGYTF.

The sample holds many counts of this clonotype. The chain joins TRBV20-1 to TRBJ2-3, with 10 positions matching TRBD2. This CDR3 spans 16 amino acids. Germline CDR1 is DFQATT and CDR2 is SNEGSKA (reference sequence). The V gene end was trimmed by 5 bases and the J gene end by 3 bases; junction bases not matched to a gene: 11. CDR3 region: CSARRSGRALTDTQYF. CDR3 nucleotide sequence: TGCAGTGCTCGAAGAAGCGGGAGGGCCCTTACAGATACGCAGTATTTT.